These 13 T cell receptor beta chains share one sample of origin, sequenced in a study of blood T cell repertoires in COVID-19. Sequenced by immunoSEQ multiplex PCR; TCRdb stores in-frame clones only, minus some. The sample has about 330,000 clones, roughly 88% seen once; the top ten hold roughly 4.1%. Sequencing input: peripheral blood. Receptors were obtained from a woman aged 45-59 years with active or convalescent COVID-19.

The chain uses TRBV9 and TRBJ1-3; D possibly corresponds to TRBD1 (5 bases). The CDR3 covers 16 residues. Trimming removed 0 bases from V and 0 bases from J, with 10 bases in between. In germline, CDR1 is SGDLS, CDR2 YYNGEE. This CDR3 is CASSVGGSNSGNTIYF. In nucleotides, the CDR3 is TGTGCCAGCAGCGTAGGGGGCAGCAACTCTGGAAACACCATATATTTT.

The V call is TRBV18, the J call TRBJ1-1; 9 nucleotides align to TRBD1. CDR1 KGHSH and CDR2 LQKENI come from the germline V gene. With V trimmed by 4 bases and J by 7 bases, 13 bases remained unmatched. This CDR3 region has 16 residues. The chain's CDR3 is CASSQIFIQGAGEAFF. The CDR3 coding sequence is TGTGCCAGCTCACAAATCTTCATACAGGGGGCTGGTGAAGCTTTCTTT. The complete variable domain, with remaining parts taken from reference TRBV18 and TRBJ1-1, reads NAGVMQNPRHLVRRRGQEARLRCSPMKGHSHVYWYRQLPEEGLKFMVYLQKENIIDESGMPKERFSAEFPKEGPSILRIQQVVRGDSAAYFCASSQIFIQGAGEAFFGQGTRLTVV.

V is TRBV6-5 and J is TRBJ1-6; 7 bases map to TRBD1. This CDR3 is 14 amino acids long. Per germline, CDR1 MNHEY and CDR2 SVGAGI. The J segment lost 9 bases and the V segment lost 7 bases, leaving 9 bases of the junction unmatched. CDR3 in DNA: TGTGCCAGCACTTCCCTCGGGACAGCTTCACCCCTCCACTTT. This translates into CASTSLGTASPLHF.

The chain couples TRBV5-1 to TRBJ1-1, with TRBD1 as a possible D gene (6 bases). The CDR3 spans 15 residues. Trimming left V 1 base short and J 3 bases short, with 13 bases between. From germline, CDR1 is SGHRS and CDR2 YFSETQ. The CDR3 loop reads CASSLSGQGDTEAFF. The CDR3, as DNA: TGCGCCAGCAGCTTGTCGGGACAAGGGGACACTGAAGCTTTCTTT.

This chain joins TRBV3-1 (or the pseudogene TRBV3-2) and TRBJ2-7, with 7 bases fitting TRBD2. The V segment lost 4 bases and the J segment 0 bases; nucleotides outside the gene matches: 6. The CDR3 spans 15 residues. Germline CDR1 and CDR2: LGHDT and YNNKEL (reference sequence). CDR3 amino acids: CASSPRGVNSYEQYF. The CDR3 nucleotides are TGTGCCAGCAGCCCCCGGGGGGTGAACTCCTACGAGCAGTACTTC.

The chain has TRBV11-1 and TRBJ2-2; TRBD2 is a possible D gene (7 bases). The CDR3 contains 16 residues. The ends were cut back, 0 bases at V and 6 bases at J, with 14 bases in the middle. Germline V gene data show CDR1 as SGHAT and CDR2 as FQDESV (reference sequence). In DNA form, the CDR3 reads TGTGCCAGCAGCTTAGCGCTACAGGGAGGGTCCGGGGAGCTGTTTTTT. Translating it yields CASSLALQGGSGELFF.

V usage is TRBV19 and J usage is TRBJ1-4; the match to TRBD1 covers 9 bases. This CDR3 contains 17 residues. V was clipped by 6 bases and J by 0 bases; unmatched bases: 8. The V gene's germline CDR1 is LNHDA and CDR2 SQIVND (reference sequence). As DNA, the CDR3 is TGTGCCAGTAGCGGCGCGGGACAGGGACCAACTAATGAAAAACTGTTTTTT. It encodes CASSGAGQGPTNEKLFF.

The CDR3 protein is CASSQEKAGTNGYNEQFF. In DNA form, the CDR3 reads TGTGCCAGCAGCCAAGAGAAGGCCGGTACTAACGGGTACAATGAGCAGTTCTTC. The J gene is TRBJ2-1, the V gene TRBV4-2; D is unclear. Trimming pared 0 bases from V and 4 bases from J, leaving 19 bases between. Germline-derived CDR1 and CDR2 are LGHNA and YNFKEQ. This CDR3 has 18 amino acids.

This clone was detected a few times. The genes are TRBV7-8 and TRBJ1-2; TRBD1 agrees at 11 bases. This CDR3 has 14 residues. Unmatched junction bases numbered 4, after V lost 4 bases and J lost 6 bases. CDR1 SGHVS and CDR2 FQNEAQ come from the germline V gene. The CDR3 DNA sequence: TGTGCCAGCAGCTCGGACAGGGGGCGGGATGGCTACACCTTC. Translation: CASSSDRGRDGYTF.

The rearrangement links TRBV29-1 to TRBJ1-1; a weak D match, TRBD1 (6 bases). V was pared by 6 bases and J by 2 bases, with 13 bases between. Germline assignment: CDR1 SQVTM and CDR2 ANQGSEA. The length of the CDR3 is 13 residues. The CDR3 bases are TGCAGCGTGGGGAACAGGGAAAACACTGAAGCTTTCTTT. This translates into CSVGNRENTEAFF.

This clone was observed a single time. This chain links TRBV5-8 with TRBJ2-7, with 15 bases matching TRBD2. Germline CDR1 is SGHTS and CDR2 is YDEGEE. The CDR3 is 15 residues long. V was pared by 3 bases and J by 4 bases, with 2 bases of the junction left unmatched. CDR3 nucleotides: TGTGCCAGCAGCTGGGGACTAGCGGGAGGTTACGAGCAGTACTTC. Its protein is CASSWGLAGGYEQYF. The variable domain in full, with the rest retrieved from reference TRBV5-8 and TRBJ2-7, is EAGVTQSPTHLIKTRGQQATLRCSPISGHTSVYWYQQALGLGLQFLLWYDEGEERNRGNFPPRFSGRQFPNYSSELNVNALELEDSALYLCASSWGLAGGYEQYFGPGTRLTVT.

The rearrangement links TRBV6-5 to TRBJ1-2, with unresolved D. The V gene lost 0 bases and the J gene lost 0 bases, with 8 bases spanning the gap. CDR1 and CDR2 (germline): MNHEY, SVGAGI. There are 15 residues in the CDR3. The CDR3 coding sequence is TGTGCCAGCAGTTACTCAGGAGGGTCTAACTATGGCTACACCTTC. This translates into CASSYSGGSNYGYTF.

This chain links TRBV6-5 with TRBJ2-1, with D tentatively TRBD2 (5 bases). Trimming pared 6 bases from V and 0 bases from J, leaving 12 bases between. The CDR3 runs 15 residues. Germline V CDR1 and CDR2: MNHEY, SVGAGI. As DNA, the CDR3 is TGTGCCAGCAGCTTTAGCGAGAGCTCCTACAATGAGCAGTTCTTC. Translated, it gives CASSFSESSYNEQFF.